This TCR beta chain was obtained from a study of blood T cell repertoires in COVID-19. At the level of the study: The study drew acute and convalescent COVID-19 samples from the United States, Italy and Spain.

During active infection, Seattle patients enrolled and were then monitored through disease. In the original processing: Amplification of reference gene primers provided the estimated nucleated cell counts. Profiling relied on immunoSEQ multiplex PCR, and the TCRdb table lists in-frame clones only, not all of them. V and J calls and clone size are given by that table; D and trimming were obtained from the DNA. Among roughly 190,000 clones, 82% were seen once, and the ten largest hold 6.5% to 9.5%. The sequence was obtained from a woman aged 60-70 years with COVID-19, enrolled during active disease. Input material: peripheral blood.

The CDR3 sequence is CASSPAGGSEQFF. CDR3 coding DNA: TGTGCCAGCAGCCCAGCGGGCGGGAGCGAGCAGTTCTTC. The V and J genes are TRBV7-2 and TRBJ2-1; TRBD2 agrees at 7 bases. The CDR3 runs to 13 residues. V gave up 5 bases and J gave up 10 bases; unmatched junction bases: 8. Per germline, CDR1 SGHTA and CDR2 FQGNSA. Full variable domain (rest looked up from reference TRBV7-2 and TRBJ2-1): GAGVSQSPSNKVTEKGKDVELRCDPISGHTALYWYRQSLGQGLEFLIYFQGNSAPDKSGLPSDRFSAERTGGSVSTLTIQRTQQEDSAVYLCASSPAGGSEQFFGPGTRLTVL.